In this sample, the clone carrying this T cell receptor (beta chain) turned up a few times. No antigen is known for it. TCRdb processed the RT-PCR reads anew with MiXCR; each CDR3 protein has one entry. The sample has around 710,000 distinct CDR3 sequences, around 13% seen once. Germline CDR1 MNHNS, CDR2 SASEGT. The ends lost 2 bases at V and 0 bases at J; junction bases unmatched: 7. This CDR3 has 17 amino acids. The source of the sample is a study of response to subunit inactivated influenza vaccine. Study observations and caveats: Authors suggested each seasonal flu vaccination may recruit only limited numbers of new T cells.

The V gene is TRBV6-1, the J gene TRBJ1-5, with 7 bases lining up with TRBD1. Sequencing used PBMCs from blood, obtained 14 to 15 days before vaccination. This sequence originates from a man aged 45-60 years who received an inactivated influenza vaccine. The CDR3 DNA follows: TGTGCCAGCAGTGAAATGGGCAGGGGGTATAGCAATCAGCCCCAGCATTTT. This encodes CASSEMGRGYSNQPQHF.